This is a list of T cell receptor beta chains from one sample in a study of identical twins. TCRdb used MiXCR to reprocess the 5' RACE reads, holding one entry per CDR3 protein. The table lists hundreds of thousands of distinct CDR3 sequences, around 8.6% of them singletons, with 0.75% to 1% in the top ten. The data were also submitted as part of a second study, on yellow fever vaccine responses in identical twins.

The sequenced sample consisted of PBMCs. These TCRs come from a woman in her late teens or twenties in good health. Both conserved end residues are part of each CDR3. The D gene is left open where the match is weak. Clone sizes are given selectively: once, few, many, or a class where the clone is expanded.

CDR3 length | J gene | V gene | clone size | D gene | CDR3 protein | CDR3 DNA
12 | TRBJ1-2 | TRBV6-5 | - | - | CASVDSLYGYTF | TGTGCCAGCGTGGACAGCCTCTATGGCTACACCTTC
13 | TRBJ1-1 | TRBV7-9 | - | TRBD1 | CASSLGTGSEAFF | TGTGCCAGCAGCTTAGGGACAGGGTCTGAAGCTTTCTTT
14 | TRBJ2-7 | TRBV6-1 | - | - | CASSAASRTYEQYF | TGTGCCAGCAGTGCAGCGTCACGAACCTACGAGCAGTACTTC
17 | TRBJ1-1 | TRBV7-7 | few | - | CASSFEWDIWGWTEAFF | TGTGCTAGCAGCTTTGAGTGGGACATCTGGGGATGGACTGAAGCTTTCTTT
16 | TRBJ2-5 | TRBV7-9 | few | TRBD1 | CASSLAAGGTQETQYF | TGTGCCAGCAGCTTAGCGGCAGGGGGAACCCAAGAGACCCAGTACTTC
14 | TRBJ1-2 | TRBV27 | many | - | CASSLSTGIYGYTF | TGTGCCAGCAGTTTATCTACAGGGATTTATGGCTACACCTTC
17 | TRBJ2-2 | TRBV10-2 | - | TRBD2 | CASSSHPGSGDTGELFF | TGCGCCAGCAGTTCCCACCCAGGTAGCGGGGACACCGGGGAGCTGTTTTTT
17 | TRBJ2-1 | TRBV6-2/TRBV6-3 | few | TRBD2 | CASTIQLAGGGRNEQFF | TGTGCCAGCACCATACAGCTAGCGGGAGGGGGTCGCAATGAGCAGTTCTTC
15 | TRBJ1-2 | TRBV11-2 | few | - | CASSLDPTTNYGYTF | TGTGCCAGCAGCTTAGACCCCACAACTAACTATGGCTACACCTTC
14 | TRBJ2-1 | TRBV20-1 | few | TRBD2 | CSATHSGIHNEQFF | TGCAGTGCAACCCATAGCGGGATACACAATGAGCAGTTCTTC
13 | TRBJ2-2 | TRBV29-1 | - | - | CSVVRGDTGELFF | TGCAGCGTTGTCAGGGGGGACACCGGGGAGCTGTTTTTT
14 | TRBJ2-1 | TRBV19 | - | - | CASVGTSRDNEQFF | TGTGCCAGCGTGGGGACCTCACGGGACAATGAGCAGTTCTTC